This T cell receptor beta chain was recorded in a study of blood T cell repertoires in COVID-19. This clone occurred once. The CDR3 length is 17 residues. Germline-derived CDR1 and CDR2 are SNHLY and FYNNEI. V shed 1 base, J shed 4 bases, and the junction held 6 bases outside the gene matches. Per the authors' pipeline: Reference gene primer amplification yielded estimated nucleated cell counts. Assay: immunoSEQ multiplex PCR; the TCRdb copy retains only in-frame clones and omits some. V and J calls and clone size are those listed in that table; D and trimming were worked out from the DNA. This sample yields roughly 280,000 clones, of which roughly 86% are seen a single time; approximately 10% belongs to the top ten.

This TCR was sampled from a man between 40 and 49 years old with active or convalescent COVID-19. The sample taken for sequencing was peripheral blood. The chain couples TRBV2 to TRBJ1-4, with 10 bases fitting TRBD1. CDR3 in amino acids: CASSEGQGASLNEKLFF. The CDR3 DNA follows: TGTGCCAGCAGTGAAGGACAGGGGGCCTCTCTTAATGAAAAACTGTTTTTT.